This T cell receptor (beta chain) was sequenced in a study of T cells in Graves' hyperthyroidism and ophthalmopathy (dated by TCRdb to the late 2010s). General notes on the study: Peripheral blood was sampled at the time of initial diagnosis, prior to any treatment. A discovery cohort of about a hundred patients, about 40 with Graves' ophthalmopathy and about 58 with stable Graves' hyperthyroidism, was used to find distinguishing TCR V-J signatures. An independent validation cohort of 18 to 20 hyperthyroidism patients and 17 patients who later progressed to ophthalmopathy tested prospective prediction of ophthalmopathy. The 90 or so discovery patients were randomly split 7:3 into training and test sets. Thyroid tissue and blood T-cell repertoires from more than 5 Graves' hyperthyroidism patients were also compared in the study. Following sampling, methimazole starting at 30 mg daily was given to hyperthyroidism patients, and high-dose intravenous methylprednisolone was given to ophthalmopathy patients. The paper reports TCR Vbeta CDR3 sequencing of approximately 130 peripheral blood samples: some 44 ophthalmopathy, fewer than 85 hyperthyroidism and around 17 progressor patients. The study at large found these results: In cross-validation, a model built on a 13 V-J signature told ophthalmopathy apart from stable hyperthyroidism with 85% to 90% sensitivity and approximately 81% specificity, and in testing the same model reached 80%/75%. Sample size was not statistically predetermined, and investigators were not blinded to group allocation. Most expanded thyroid clonotypes (frequency above 0.001) were also detected in blood, suggesting blood repertoires may reflect thyroid immune responses. During validation, the model predicted progression to ophthalmopathy a median of roughly six months ahead of onset, with 60% to 71% sensitivity and 72% to 80% specificity.

Hyperthyroidism patients were newly diagnosed, had a disease duration of under 2 months, and were aged 18 to 65 years. Patients with uncontrolled infections, other autoimmune diseases, pregnancy or lactation were excluded. Diagnoses relied on clinical symptoms, serum thyroxine and TRAb, thyroid ultrasound and orbital computed tomography. Blood from progressor patients was collected at the time of first diagnosis with hyperthyroidism, before any ophthalmopathy symptoms had appeared. PBMCs were separated from roughly 9.3 ml of fresh peripheral blood using Ficoll-Paque density gradient centrifugation. Progressor patients were initially diagnosed with Graves' hyperthyroidism and developed ophthalmopathy during follow-up. Trizol reagent was used to extract total RNA, and RNA quality was then checked on an Agilent 2100 Bioanalyzer. In this sample, this clonotype turned up many times. It lacks a known antigen. Qualities for individual bases were not recorded, and no much larger clone is one base off.

Amplification of TCR beta CDR3 regions was carried out from RNA transcripts. The first round of RT-PCR for the TCR CDR3 was performed with the HTBI primer set and the Qiagen OneStep RT-PCR kit. Libraries were constructed in a second round of multiplex PCR, after which size selection and purification were performed. The libraries were sequenced on an Illumina HiSeq2000 using paired-end 100 bp reads. The study's own analysis went as follows. SOAPnuke was used to process the raw data, with reads discarded if the reads contained adapters or uncalled bases, had a mean Phred below 15, or lacked an exact constant-primer or identifier match. High-quality paired reads were merged using COPE v1.2.5, and each unique nucleotide sequence was defined as a clonotype. Clonotypes were aligned to IMGT TRBV, TRBD and TRBJ reference segments using MiTCR v1.1. Only V-J combinations with frequency above 0.0001, covering 99% to 99.2% of repertoires, were analysed. The TCS score was defined as the ratio of F50 (clonal expansion) to E x V (chaos), calculated using BLOSUM62-based TCRdist between CDR3 peptides within each V-J. Welch's t-statistics and random forest reduced around 520 V-J features to 13, which were used in a naive Bayes classifier (R e1071). TCRdb reanalyzed the raw reads on its own, using fastp at Q25 for trimming and MiXCR for clone calling, and kept in-frame beta chains. Rows merge per CDR3 protein into single entries with the most common DNA and genes. For this entry, the V and J calls and clone size follow TCRdb and not the study's own pipeline. The sample contains more than 350,000 distinct CDR3 sequences, about a sixth of them found a single time. In total, the top ten clones hold roughly 35% of the sample.

A distance of 12 bases separates the germline ends of V and J, which lose 4 bases and 8 bases respectively. The CDR3, cysteine through phenylalanine, is 12 amino acids long. The read is trimmed to its CDR3 DNA, 36 bases read in frame from base 1. The germline V gene encodes CDR1 MDHEN and CDR2 SYDVKM. The rearrangement combines TRBV28 with TRBJ2-7; the D gene identity is not certain. The sample taken for sequencing was blood. The clonotype was recovered from a woman in her twenties or thirties with Graves' hyperthyroidism that later progressed to Graves' ophthalmopathy. In nucleotide form, the sequence is TGTGCCAGCAGTTCCGGTACAGCGAAGCAGTACTTC. This gives the protein CASSSGTAKQYF.